The 10 T cell receptor beta chains given below trace back to one sample, sequenced in a study of shared clonotypes between healthy human individuals (dated by TCRdb to about 2020). The library was made by the immunoSEQ multiplex PCR assay. TCRdb mirrors the immuneACCESS table, restricted to in-frame sequences. Some clones are absent from its copies; in checked studies, under half trace to an unresolved V gene, and the reason for the others is unknown. Within this sample are about 2.3 million clones, with more than 80% of them counted one time only. About 0.41% of the sample goes to the ten largest clones. Sequencing was carried out using naive CD4+ T cells from PBMCs. This sample's cell subset or site label indicates: CD45RA+ positively selected. All receptors derive from a man between 18 and 35 years old in good health. Some clones in this sample may be carry-over from other donors' samples.

The V call is TRBV7-3, the J call TRBJ2-3; a possible D gene is TRBD2 (6 bases). Germline loops: CDR1 SGHTA, CDR2 FQGTGA. The CDR3 is 21 residues long. Trimming took 5 bases from V and 0 from J, leaving 30 bases between them. The CDR3 bases are TGTGCCAGCAGCCCGAACGGGACTGGGGAAATCACCCCTTCTAGCACAGATACGCAGTATTTT. Amino acids: CASSPNGTGEITPSSTDTQYF.

The chain employs TRBV15 and TRBJ1-1; a possible D gene is TRBD1 (6 bases). This CDR3 has 13 amino acids. V gave up 3 bases and J gave up 8 bases, with 13 bases separating them. Germline lookup yields CDR1 LNHNV and CDR2 YYDKDF (reference sequence). CDR3 region: CATSREYRDEAFF. CDR3 in DNA: TGTGCCACCAGCAGGGAGTACAGGGACGAAGCTTTCTTT.

This clone was found a few times. The chain couples TRBV4-2 to TRBJ1-2; no clear D. The germline gives CDR1 LGHNA, CDR2 YNFKEQ. Trimming removed 0 bases at V and 13 bases at J, with 18 bases between. The CDR3 has 14 amino acids. The CDR3 DNA reads TGTGCCAGCAGCCAAGAAAATCGAGTTGGGGTTCGCACCTTC. It codes for CASSQENRVGVRTF.

This chain joins TRBV5-1 and TRBJ2-7, with a weak D call TRBD2 (7 bases). V was trimmed by 4 bases and J by 3 bases, leaving 11 bases between them. The CDR3 contains 13 residues. Germline V gene data show CDR1 as SGHRS and CDR2 as YFSETQ. This CDR3 is CASSRGANYEQYF. DNA for the CDR3: TGCGCCAGCAGCCGGGGGGCCAACTACGAGCAGTACTTC.

The chain combines TRBV30 with TRBJ2-3, with TRBD2 matching 7 bases. CDR1 and CDR2 from the germline V gene are GTSNPN and SVGIG (reference sequence). The CDR3 length is 14 residues. The trim removed 0 bases at V and 6 bases at J, leaving 6 bases unmatched. In nucleotides, the CDR3 is TGTGCCTGGAGTGTATCCGCGGGAGCTGATACGCAGTATTTT. Protein: CAWSVSAGADTQYF.

This clone has a single count. The V call is TRBV7-3, the J call TRBJ2-1; 10 nucleotides match TRBD2. This CDR3 contains 16 residues. Germline-derived CDR1 and CDR2 are SGHTA and FQGTGA. V trimming: 1 base; J trimming: 8 bases; junction bases outside the gene matches: 8. CDR3 loop: CASSLSSSGSSDEQFF. CDR3 DNA: TGTGCCAGCAGCTTAAGTTCTAGCGGGAGTTCGGATGAGCAGTTCTTC.

This chain uses TRBV18 with TRBJ2-1, with unresolved D. CDR3 length: 14 residues. V dropped 2 bases and J dropped 5 bases, with 10 bases sitting between them. In germline, CDR1 is KGHSH, CDR2 LQKENI. CDR3 in DNA: TGTGCCAGCTCACCAGCTGGGTTCAACAATGAGCAGTTCTTC. Its protein is CASSPAGFNNEQFF.

For this clone: This same CDR3 is encoded by further DNA sequences in the sample. This chain links TRBV6-1 with TRBJ1-4; the D is unclear. V was clipped by 6 bases and J by 0 bases, with 11 bases between them. Germline CDR1 MNHNS, CDR2 SASEGT. This CDR3 spans 15 amino acids. CDR3 nucleotides: TGTGCCAGCAGGGCGAGAGCGACAACTAATGAAAAACTGTTTTTT. Its translation: CASRARATTNEKLFF.

This clone came up once. In DNA form, the CDR3 reads TGTGCCAGCAGCGTTGGGGGGCAATCCTACAATGAGCAGTTCTTC. It codes for CASSVGGQSYNEQFF. The chain has TRBV9 and TRBJ2-1, with D possibly being TRBD1 or TRBD2 (6 bases each). The germline V and J ends were trimmed by 2 bases and 1 base, with 10 bases remaining between them. In germline, CDR1 is SGDLS, CDR2 YYNGEE. The CDR3 consists of 15 residues.

V usage is TRBV5-1 and J usage is TRBJ2-1, with 10 bases aligning to TRBD2. The V segment lost 0 bases and the J segment 10 bases; nucleotides outside the gene matches: 4. There are 14 residues in the CDR3. CDR1 is SGHRS and CDR2 is YFSETQ in the germline V gene. The CDR3 here is CASSLGASGGEQFF. In nucleotides, the CDR3 is TGCGCCAGCAGCTTGGGGGCTAGCGGGGGCGAGCAGTTCTTC. Supplemented by reference TRBV5-1 and TRBJ2-1, the full variable domain reads KAGVTQTPRYLIKTRGQQVTLSCSPISGHRSVSWYQQTPGQGLQFLFEYFSETQRNKGNFPGRFSGRQFSNSRSEMNVSTLELGDSALYLCASSLGASGGEQFFGPGTRLTVL.